This note documents a single TCR beta chain sequence. This record comes from a study of somatic mutations in cytotoxic T cells in rheumatoid arthritis. Study in general: Including V beta1+ cells that were sequenced for TCRB, some T-cell populations stained with V beta antibodies were flow-sorted at nearly 100% purity.

The germline gives CDR1 SGDLS, CDR2 YYNGEE. The CDR3 has 15 amino acids. V was shortened by 3 bases and J by 2 bases, with 13 bases between the two germline ends. Repertoires were generated with immunoSEQ multiplex PCR, while TCRdb's copy carries only in-frame clones and drops some. There are more than 20,000 clones in the sample; around 84% occur only once, and approximately 20% lies in the top ten. This clonotype was sampled from a woman in her fifties or sixties in good health. The sequencing sample was made of CD8+ T cells sorted from blood. This chain connects TRBV9 to TRBJ2-3; D is unresolved. The CDR3 protein is CASSGVNTHTDTQYF. The DNA for the CDR3 is TGTGCCAGCAGCGGCGTGAACACCCACACAGATACGCAGTATTTT.